The 7 T cell receptor beta chains below were found in one sample sequenced in a study of blood T cell repertoires in COVID-19. Profiling relied on immunoSEQ multiplex PCR, and the TCRdb table lists in-frame clones only, not all of them. Found here are about 150,000 clones, 75% to 85% of them singletons; the top ten hold 9% to 10%. The specimen sequenced was peripheral blood. The receptors shown here come from a woman aged 50 to 65 with acute or convalescent COVID-19.

This chain links TRBV19 with TRBJ1-2; 8 positions match TRBD1. Losses at the gene ends were 3 bases for V and 8 bases for J; bases not matched to a gene: 14. CDR3 size: 16 residues. Germline V CDR1 and CDR2: LNHDA, SQIVND (reference sequence). The CDR3: CASSIQWTGQRGGYTF. Written as DNA, the CDR3 is TGTGCCAGTAGTATTCAATGGACAGGGCAGAGAGGCGGCTACACCTTC.

Only one count was recorded for this clone. This sequence joins TRBV4-1 and TRBJ2-7, with D tentatively TRBD2 (6 bases). The length of the CDR3 is 14 residues. Trimming pared 0 bases from V and 8 bases from J, leaving 14 bases between. The germline V gene encodes CDR1 MGHRA and CDR2 YSYEKL. CDR3 sequence (DNA): TGCGCCAGCAGCCAAGATTGGGGCGGGGCTCAGCAGTACTTC. Amino acids: CASSQDWGGAQQYF.

The chain is built from TRBV9 and TRBJ1-2, with D tentatively TRBD1 (6 bases). V lost 3 bases, J lost 7 bases, and 13 bases lay in between. The germline CDR1 and CDR2 sequences are SGDLS and YYNGEE. The CDR3 covers 13 residues. The CDR3, as DNA: TGTGCCAGCAGCGCCCTAGGGGGGGCTGGCTACACCTTC. This gives the protein CASSALGGAGYTF. The full variable domain, completed using reference TRBV9 and TRBJ1-2, is DSGVTQTPKHLITATGQRVTLRCSPRSGDLSVYWYQQSLDQGLQFLIQYYNGEERAKGNILERFSAQQFPDLHSELNLSSLELGDSALYFCASSALGGAGYTFGSGTRLTVV.

The gene calls are TRBV6-5 and TRBJ1-2, with TRBD1 identical over 7 bases. The CDR3 consists of 13 residues. Germline lookup yields CDR1 MNHEY and CDR2 SVGAGI. V dropped 10 bases and J dropped 2; count of bases not matched to a gene: 7. The chain's CDR3 is CAIPGTANYGYTF. As DNA, the CDR3 is TGTGCCATACCCGGGACAGCGAACTATGGCTACACCTTC.

The gene calls are TRBV7-9 and TRBJ2-7; 7 nucleotides line up with TRBD1. Losses at the gene ends were 2 bases for V and 2 bases for J; bases not matched to a gene: 3. This CDR3 contains 14 residues. Germline-derived CDR1 and CDR2 are SEHNR and FQNEAQ (reference sequence). The CDR3 region is CASSLRQGAYEQYF. The CDR3 DNA reads TGTGCCAGCAGCTTAAGACAGGGTGCCTACGAGCAGTACTTC.

The chain combines TRBV4-3 with TRBJ1-3; 7 positions agree with TRBD1. Germline CDR1 and CDR2: LGHNA and YSLEER. V lost 0 bases to trimming and J lost 2 bases; unmatched junction nucleotides: 7. CDR3 length: 17 amino acids. CDR3 loop: CASSQDRWTGTGNTIYF. CDR3 nucleotide sequence: TGCGCCAGCAGCCAAGATAGGTGGACAGGTACTGGAAACACCATATATTTT.

The chain joins TRBV3-1 (or the pseudogene TRBV3-2) to TRBJ1-2, with D perhaps TRBD1 (6 bases). V lost 1 base, J lost 7 bases, and 16 bases lay in between. The CDR3 spans 15 residues. Germline V gives CDR1 LGHDT, CDR2 YNNKEL (reference sequence). The CDR3 loop is CASSQGGPKMSGYTF. The CDR3 bases are TGTGCCAGCAGCCAAGGGGGGCCGAAGATGAGTGGCTACACCTTC.